The clone carrying this TCR beta chain was counted a single time. This record comes from a study of blood T cell repertoires in COVID-19. Study overall: Specimens from acute and convalescent COVID-19 originated in the United States, Italy and Spain. PBMCs, B-cell-depleted T cells, or T cells provided the cDNA or gDNA that made up the material.

Germline loops: CDR1 LNHDA, CDR2 SQIVND (reference sequence). V lost 3 bases, J lost 4 bases, and 9 bases lay in between. There are 13 residues in the CDR3. In the study's own analysis: Researchers report that nucleated cell counts were estimated from reference gene primer amplification. The method was immunoSEQ multiplex PCR; TCRdb's version includes in-frame clones alone and lacks a portion of them. The DNA gave D and trimming, while V, J and clone size come from that table. The sample lists 380,000 or so clones, approximately 88% occurring once. Sequenced sample: peripheral blood. This TCR derives from a man between 35 and 55 years old with acute or convalescent COVID-19. The chain carries TRBV19 and TRBJ1-1; weak D call: TRBD1 (6 bases). The CDR3 DNA reads TGTGCCAGTAGTATCGCAGGGGTCACTGAAGCTTTCTTT. Translated, it gives CASSIAGVTEAFF.